Reported below is one T cell receptor (beta chain). These data belong to a study of T cells in Graves' hyperthyroidism and ophthalmopathy. TCR beta CDR3 regions were amplified from RNA transcripts. A first-round RT-PCR of the TCR CDR3 used the HTBI primer set. TCRdb re-analysed the multiplex PCR reads in MiXCR, keeping a single row per CDR3 protein. The table has about 320,000 distinct CDR3 sequences, 15% to 20% seen once. With V trimmed by 8 bases and J by 4 bases, 5 bases remained unmatched. The CDR3 runs to 13 residues. From germline, CDR1 is SNHLY and CDR2 FYNNEI. This receptor was identified in a man in his thirties or forties with Graves' hyperthyroidism. The chain joins TRBV2 to TRBJ1-5, with 7 bases lining up with TRBD1. Input material: blood. The CDR3 sequence: CASRGQLNQPQHF. The CDR3 DNA reads TGTGCCAGCCGGGGACAGCTAAATCAGCCCCAGCATTTT.